The rows below give T cell receptor beta chains drawn from one sample of a study of blood T cells in healthy people across ages. MiXCR was run by TCRdb on the 5' RACE reads, yielding one entry per CDR3 protein. The sample includes around 870,000 distinct CDR3 sequences, less than 35% of them seen just once. The sample comprised blood. The receptor set was obtained from an elderly woman in good health. Both conserved end residues are part of each CDR3. Fields, in order: V gene, D gene, clone size, J gene, CDR3 protein, CDR3 DNA. The D gene is left open where the match is weak. Expanded clones get a size class; other rows say once, few or many, or leave the size out.

v_call: TRBV10-3; d_call: -; clone_size: many; j_call: TRBJ2-7; cdr3_aa: CAIRGNGESYEQYF; cdr3_nt: TGTGCCATCAGGGGAAATGGCGAATCCTACGAGCAGTACTTC
v_call: TRBV20-1; d_call: -; clone_size: -; j_call: TRBJ2-4; cdr3_aa: CSARGSGQGYNEQYF; cdr3_nt: TGCAGTGCTAGAGGCTCGGGGCAGGGATACAATGAGCAGTACTTC
v_call: TRBV12-3/TRBV12-4; d_call: -; clone_size: -; j_call: TRBJ1-1; cdr3_aa: CASSLGDGGNTEAFF; cdr3_nt: TGTGCCAGCAGTTTAGGGGACGGCGGGAACACTGAAGCTTTCTTT
v_call: TRBV7-2; d_call: TRBD2; clone_size: -; j_call: TRBJ2-1; cdr3_aa: CASSLFPSGRGEQFF; cdr3_nt: TGTGCCAGCAGCTTATTCCCTAGCGGGAGGGGTGAGCAGTTCTTC
v_call: TRBV5-6; d_call: TRBD1; clone_size: few; j_call: TRBJ2-5; cdr3_aa: CASSRGTAKETQYF; cdr3_nt: TGTGCCAGCAGCCGAGGGACAGCAAAAGAGACCCAGTACTTC
v_call: TRBV4-3; d_call: TRBD2; clone_size: many; j_call: TRBJ2-1; cdr3_aa: CASSQDSPGAGGLNEQFF; cdr3_nt: TGCGCCAGCAGCCAAGATTCCCCCGGGGCGGGGGGGCTCAATGAGCAGTTCTTC
v_call: TRBV7-8; d_call: TRBD1; clone_size: many; j_call: TRBJ2-5; cdr3_aa: CASSLADRGWETQYF; cdr3_nt: TGTGCCAGCAGCTTAGCGGACAGGGGGTGGGAGACCCAGTACTTC
v_call: TRBV6-6; d_call: -; clone_size: -; j_call: TRBJ2-5; cdr3_aa: CATSPQGQETQYF; cdr3_nt: TGTGCCACTAGCCCACAGGGTCAAGAGACCCAGTACTTC
v_call: TRBV6-5; d_call: TRBD2; clone_size: many; j_call: TRBJ2-7; cdr3_aa: CASSYSIVTSGGNYEQYF; cdr3_nt: TGTGCCAGCAGTTACTCGATAGTGACTAGCGGGGGGAATTACGAGCAGTACTTC
v_call: TRBV7-2; d_call: -; clone_size: few; j_call: TRBJ1-5; cdr3_aa: CASSIRGNQPQHF; cdr3_nt: TGTGCCAGTAGTATAAGAGGCAATCAGCCCCAGCATTTT
v_call: TRBV11-2; d_call: -; clone_size: -; j_call: TRBJ2-7; cdr3_aa: CASSLGHSRYNEQYF; cdr3_nt: TGTGCCAGCAGCTTAGGTCACAGTCGCTACAATGAGCAGTACTTC
v_call: TRBV20-1; d_call: -; clone_size: few; j_call: TRBJ1-6; cdr3_aa: CSARDLMQYNSPLHF; cdr3_nt: TGCAGTGCTAGAGATCTTATGCAGTATAATTCACCCCTCCACTTT
v_call: TRBV7-8; d_call: TRBD2; clone_size: few; j_call: TRBJ2-4; cdr3_aa: CASSSDWEGIQYF; cdr3_nt: TGTGCCAGCAGCTCCGACTGGGAGGGCATTCAGTACTTC
v_call: TRBV15; d_call: TRBD1; clone_size: -; j_call: TRBJ2-5; cdr3_aa: CATSRASQGSSPYF; cdr3_nt: TGTGCCACCAGCAGAGCTTCACAGGGGAGCTCTCCGTACTTC
v_call: TRBV6-2/TRBV6-3; d_call: -; clone_size: -; j_call: TRBJ2-1; cdr3_aa: CASRYNGGARAYNEQFF; cdr3_nt: TGTGCCAGCAGGTATAATGGGGGGGCCCGGGCCTACAATGAGCAGTTCTTC
v_call: TRBV29-1; d_call: -; clone_size: many; j_call: TRBJ1-2; cdr3_aa: CSVDLQGPNYGYTF; cdr3_nt: TGCAGCGTTGACTTACAGGGACCGAACTATGGCTACACCTTC
v_call: TRBV3-1; d_call: TRBD2; clone_size: many; j_call: TRBJ2-1; cdr3_aa: CASSQERGGNFYNEQFF; cdr3_nt: TGTGCCAGCAGCCAAGAACGGGGGGGGAATTTCTACAATGAGCAGTTCTTC
v_call: TRBV7-9; d_call: TRBD1; clone_size: -; j_call: TRBJ2-2; cdr3_aa: CASTFRGTGDTGELFF; cdr3_nt: TGTGCCAGCACCTTTAGGGGGACAGGGGACACCGGGGAGCTGTTTTTT
v_call: TRBV20-1; d_call: -; clone_size: many; j_call: TRBJ2-7; cdr3_aa: CSAYRGYEQYF; cdr3_nt: TGCAGTGCTTATAGAGGTTACGAGCAGTACTTC
v_call: TRBV6-1; d_call: -; clone_size: -; j_call: TRBJ2-7; cdr3_aa: CASRNRYYEQYF; cdr3_nt: TGTGCCAGCAGAAACAGGTACTACGAGCAGTACTTC
v_call: TRBV7-6; d_call: -; clone_size: -; j_call: TRBJ1-1; cdr3_aa: CASSQYRVPNTEAFF; cdr3_nt: TGTGCCAGCAGCCAGTACAGGGTCCCGAACACTGAAGCTTTCTTT
v_call: TRBV4-2; d_call: -; clone_size: -; j_call: TRBJ2-7; cdr3_aa: CASSQGLQGWDEQYF; cdr3_nt: TGTGCCAGCAGCCAAGGTTTGCAGGGGTGGGATGAGCAGTACTTC
v_call: TRBV3-1; d_call: -; clone_size: few; j_call: TRBJ2-1; cdr3_aa: CASSQDGGGEGNEQFF; cdr3_nt: TGTGCCAGCAGCCAAGATGGAGGGGGGGAAGGCAATGAGCAGTTCTTC
v_call: TRBV20-1; d_call: TRBD1; clone_size: -; j_call: TRBJ1-5; cdr3_aa: CSARGTVNQPQHF; cdr3_nt: TGCAGTGCTAGGGGGACAGTAAATCAGCCCCAGCATTTT
v_call: TRBV5-1; d_call: TRBD2; clone_size: many; j_call: TRBJ2-1; cdr3_aa: CASSGQAGGYNEQFF; cdr3_nt: TGCGCCAGCAGCGGCCAGGCGGGGGGTTACAATGAGCAGTTCTTC
v_call: TRBV6-5; d_call: -; clone_size: many; j_call: TRBJ1-2; cdr3_aa: CASMGGRLYGYTF; cdr3_nt: TGTGCCAGCATGGGGGGACGGCTCTATGGCTACACCTTC
v_call: TRBV20-1; d_call: -; clone_size: -; j_call: TRBJ1-5; cdr3_aa: CSAVAGSSQPQHF; cdr3_nt: TGCAGTGCTGTCGCGGGGAGTAGTCAGCCCCAGCATTTT
v_call: TRBV12-3/TRBV12-4; d_call: -; clone_size: -; j_call: TRBJ2-3; cdr3_aa: CASSFGRPRTDVQYF; cdr3_nt: TGTGCCAGCAGTTTCGGCAGACCTAGAACAGATGTGCAGTATTTT
v_call: TRBV6-2/TRBV6-3; d_call: TRBD1; clone_size: -; j_call: TRBJ2-3; cdr3_aa: CASSGQGSSITDTQYF; cdr3_nt: TGTGCCAGCAGCGGACAGGGGTCGTCCATTACAGATACGCAGTATTTT
v_call: TRBV25-1; d_call: TRBD1; clone_size: -; j_call: TRBJ1-2; cdr3_aa: CASRTDRVGGYTF; cdr3_nt: TGTGCCAGCAGGACGGACAGGGTGGGCGGCTACACCTTC
v_call: TRBV6-2/TRBV6-3; d_call: -; clone_size: -; j_call: TRBJ1-1; cdr3_aa: CASSSTPGGTEAFF; cdr3_nt: TGTGCCAGCAGTTCAACCCCCGGGGGTACTGAAGCTTTCTTT